The 16 T cell receptor beta chains reported below all come from one sample, sequenced in a study of blood T cells in healthy people across ages. The use of a sample-barcoded 5' primer and a J-beta primer mix characterized a second PCR of roughly 7 to 11 cycles. Via MiXCR, TCRdb re-called the 5' RACE reads, giving one row per CDR3 protein. The top ten hold 15% to 19% of the sample, which has some 640,000 distinct CDR3 sequences, about 30% seen once. The material sequenced was blood. The receptors originated from a woman older than 75 in good health.

About this clonotype itself: A much larger clonotype is one base distant, so this may be a read error. V gene TRBV5-1 combines with J gene TRBJ1-1; D might be TRBD1 (5 bases). CDR3 length: 14 residues. Germline V CDR1 and CDR2: SGHRS, YFSETQ. The chain's CDR3 is CASGLQGQVTEAFF. The CDR3 DNA reads as TGCGCCAGCGGCTTGCAGGGTCAGGTCACTGAAGCTTTCTTT.

The rearrangement joins TRBV5-1 to TRBJ2-2; 7 bases map to TRBD1. Unmatched junction bases numbered 10, after V lost 4 bases and J lost 4 bases. The CDR3 has 16 residues. Germline CDR1 SGHRS, CDR2 YFSETQ. CDR3 amino acids: CASSAQGRAATGELFF. The CDR3 bases are TGCGCCAGCAGCGCACAGGGGCGGGCGGCCACCGGGGAGCTGTTTTTT. Filled out from reference TRBV5-1 and TRBJ2-2, the complete variable domain reads KAGVTQTPRYLIKTRGQQVTLSCSPISGHRSVSWYQQTPGQGLQFLFEYFSETQRNKGNFPGRFSGRQFSNSRSEMNVSTLELGDSALYLCASSAQGRAATGELFFGEGSRLTVL.

This clonotype has a handful of counts. The V gene is TRBV7-2, the J gene TRBJ1-1; TRBD1 matches 9 bases. The CDR3 is 15 residues long. V dropped 5 bases and J dropped 1; count of bases not matched to a gene: 5. Germline CDR1 is SGHTA and CDR2 is FQGNSA. CDR3 sequence reads: CASSPVGQGNTEAFF. The CDR3 DNA reads as TGTGCCAGCAGCCCGGTGGGACAGGGGAACACTGAAGCTTTCTTT. Full variable domain (outside the CDR3, taken from reference TRBV7-2 and TRBJ1-1): GAGVSQSPSNKVTEKGKDVELRCDPISGHTALYWYRQSLGQGLEFLIYFQGNSAPDKSGLPSDRFSAERTGGSVSTLTIQRTQQEDSAVYLCASSPVGQGNTEAFFGQGTRLTVV.

The chain uses TRBV12-3 or TRBV12-4 and TRBJ2-3, with a weak D call TRBD2 (5 bases). Trimming stripped 5 bases from V and 4 bases from J, with 19 bases between. This CDR3 comprises 16 residues. CDR3 loop: CASSRGLGAFADTQYF. DNA for the CDR3: TGTGCCAGCAGTCGAGGACTTGGAGCGTTCGCAGATACGCAGTATTTT.

This clonotype was counted only a few times. A read error may explain this, as a much larger clone is one base away. This chain's CDR3 is CAWSVRGRTNNEQFF. The CDR3 nucleotides are TGTGCCTGGAGTGTACGGGGTCGGACCAACAATGAGCAGTTCTTC. The rearrangement links TRBV30 to TRBJ2-1; tentative D call: TRBD2 (5 bases). CDR3 length: 15 residues. With 0 bases removed from V and 5 bases from J, the gap between germline ends came to 14 bases. Germline values: CDR1 GTSNPN, CDR2 SVGIG (reference sequence). Variable domain in full (rest from reference TRBV30 and TRBJ2-1): SQTIHQWPATLVQPVGSPLSLECTVEGTSNPNLYWYRQAAGRGLQLLFYSVGIGQISSEVPQNLSASRPQDRQFILSSKKLLLSDSGFYLCAWSVRGRTNNEQFFGPGTRLTVL.

The table lists this clonotype with many counts. The gene calls are TRBV5-1 and TRBJ2-7, with TRBD1 matching over 9 bases. This CDR3 comprises 15 residues. The V gene end was trimmed by 4 bases and the J gene end by 5 bases; junction bases not matched to a gene: 10. Germline CDR1 reads SGHRS; CDR2 reads YFSETQ. CDR3 amino acids: CASSHHRDRDNEQYF. CDR3 in DNA: TGCGCCAGCAGCCACCACCGGGACAGGGACAACGAGCAGTACTTC.

This clonotype was seen repeatedly, ten times or more. V and J are TRBV3-1 and TRBJ2-7; 11 nucleotides agree with TRBD1. This CDR3 has 18 amino acids. Germline CDR1 reads LGHDT; CDR2 reads YNNKEL (reference sequence). V shed 4 bases and J 2 bases; nucleotides not matched to a gene: 13. The CDR3, as DNA: TGTGCCAGCAGCCCCGGGACAGGGGGTTCATTGGGTCCCTACGAGCAGTACTTC. Protein: CASSPGTGGSLGPYEQYF.

This clonotype was recorded many times. The chain carries TRBV7-9 and TRBJ2-7; TRBD1 matches 9 bases. The CDR3 is 14 residues long. Germline V lookup: CDR1 SEHNR, CDR2 FQNEAQ (reference sequence). The junction had 3 bases not matched to a gene; V was cut back by 1 base and J by 5 bases. In nucleotides, the CDR3 is TGTGCCAGCAGCTTAGACAGGGGGCAAAACGAGCAGTACTTC. Translating it yields CASSLDRGQNEQYF.

The genes are TRBV20-1 and TRBJ1-2, with D tentatively TRBD1 (6 bases). Trimming took off 7 bases at V and 2 bases at J, with 14 bases between the two ends. CDR1 and CDR2 from the germline V gene are DFQATT and SNEGSKA (reference sequence). This CDR3 has 13 residues. The CDR3, as DNA: TGCAGTGTACAGGACAGATCGAACTATGGCTACACCTTC. Translating it yields CSVQDRSNYGYTF.

There are many counts of this clonotype. The genes are TRBV6-1 and TRBJ2-7, with D perhaps matching TRBD1 (6 bases). The CDR3 loop spans 14 amino acids. Germline V gives CDR1 MNHNS, CDR2 SASEGT. V was clipped by 10 bases and J by 5 bases, with 21 bases between them. CDR3 sequence reads: CATSDRISVDEQYF. In DNA, the CDR3 is TGTGCCACCTCTGACAGGATTTCGGTAGACGAGCAGTACTTC.

This clonotype has ten or more counts. The J gene is TRBJ2-1, the V gene TRBV14, with D tentatively TRBD2 (6 bases). The germline V and J ends were trimmed by 1 base and 3 bases, with 19 bases remaining between them. This CDR3 is 18 amino acids long. Germline V gene lookup returns CDR1 SGHDN and CDR2 FVKESK. The CDR3 nucleotides read TGTGCCAGCAGCCAAGGGGTCTTTCCGGGGGTCGACTACAATGAGCAGTTCTTC. Protein: CASSQGVFPGVDYNEQFF.

The chain is built from TRBV9 and TRBJ2-3; D call uncertain. Germline V lookup: CDR1 SGDLS, CDR2 YYNGEE. The CDR3 runs 14 residues. V was pared by 0 bases and J by 3 bases, with 8 bases between. This CDR3 is CASSVEARTDTQYF. The DNA for the CDR3 is TGTGCCAGCAGCGTAGAAGCGCGAACAGATACGCAGTATTTT.

Points on this clonotype: A much larger clonotype is one base distant, so this may be a read error. The chain carries TRBV5-1 and TRBJ2-1, with 7 bases aligning to TRBD2. The J call may be incorrect, as the DNA end agrees better with TRBJ2-7. CDR3 length: 14 residues. Per germline, CDR1 SGHRS and CDR2 YFSETQ. The CDR3 DNA follows: TGCGCCAGCGGGGGGGGGAGCTCCTACAATGAGCAGTACTTC. This codes for CASGGGSSYNEQYF.

The V and J genes are TRBV9 and TRBJ2-5; 7 bases are shared with TRBD1. The CDR3 has 14 residues. Germline loops: CDR1 SGDLS, CDR2 YYNGEE. Trimming removed 10 bases from V and 2 bases from J; junction bases left unmatched: 11. CDR3 sequence (DNA): TGTGCCGGCTGCGTAAGGGACAGTCAAGAGACCCAGTACTTC. The encoded protein is CAGCVRDSQETQYF.

This clonotype was recorded many times. The chain joins TRBV3-1 to TRBJ2-6; D may match TRBD1 or TRBD2 (5 bases each). Germline V lookup: CDR1 LGHDT, CDR2 YNNKEL (reference sequence). This CDR3 has 17 residues. V dropped 1 base and J dropped 2 bases, with 12 bases sitting between them. CDR3 loop: CASSQGVGTAGANVLTF. The CDR3 nucleotides are TGTGCCAGCAGCCAAGGGGTGGGGACGGCTGGGGCCAACGTCCTGACTTTC.

This clonotype showed up many times. DNA of the CDR3: TGTGCCAGCAGCTTAGCGAGGGCTACAGATACGCAGTATTTT. This encodes CASSLARATDTQYF. The rearrangement links TRBV7-8 to TRBJ2-3; a possible D gene is TRBD2 (5 bases). CDR1 SGHVS and CDR2 FQNEAQ come from the germline V gene. This CDR3 region has 14 residues. V was trimmed by 0 bases and J by 3 bases, leaving 7 bases between them.